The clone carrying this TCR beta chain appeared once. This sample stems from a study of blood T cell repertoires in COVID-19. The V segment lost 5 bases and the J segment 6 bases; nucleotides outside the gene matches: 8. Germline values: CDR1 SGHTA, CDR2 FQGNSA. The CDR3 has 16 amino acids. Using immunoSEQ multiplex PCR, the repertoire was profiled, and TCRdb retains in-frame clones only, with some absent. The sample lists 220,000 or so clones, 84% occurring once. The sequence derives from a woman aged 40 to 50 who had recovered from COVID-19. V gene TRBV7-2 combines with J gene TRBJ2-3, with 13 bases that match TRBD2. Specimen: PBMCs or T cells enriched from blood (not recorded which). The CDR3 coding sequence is TGTGCCAGCAGCACCCGGACTAGCGGGAGTGATGATACGCAGTATTTT. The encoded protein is CASSTRTSGSDDTQYF.